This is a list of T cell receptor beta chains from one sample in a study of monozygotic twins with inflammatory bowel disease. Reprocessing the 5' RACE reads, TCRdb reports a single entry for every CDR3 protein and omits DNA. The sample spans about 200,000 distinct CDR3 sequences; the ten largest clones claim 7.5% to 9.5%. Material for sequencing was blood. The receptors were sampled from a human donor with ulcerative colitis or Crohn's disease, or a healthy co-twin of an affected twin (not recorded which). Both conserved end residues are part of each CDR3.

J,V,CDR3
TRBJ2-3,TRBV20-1,CSASSEWADTQYF
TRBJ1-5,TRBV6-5,CASSSLGTAGWSNQPQHF
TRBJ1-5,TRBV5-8,CASSLGYPNQPQHF
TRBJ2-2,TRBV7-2,CASSSDSGLIGELFF
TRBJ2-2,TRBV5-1,CASNYDSNTGELFF
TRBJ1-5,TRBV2,CASSEAGGGNQPQHF
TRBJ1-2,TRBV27,CASSKGTGNSYTF
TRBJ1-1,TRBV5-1,CASSSQGAGMNTEAFF
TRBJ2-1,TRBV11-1,CASSSPWETSGGEYNEQFF
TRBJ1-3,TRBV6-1,CASSTLFGTGQAGNTIYF
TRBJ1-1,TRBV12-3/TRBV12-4,CASTPRGYTEAFF
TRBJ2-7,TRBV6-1,CASSEWLAGIYEQYF
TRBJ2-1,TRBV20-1,CSARPSGLNEQFF
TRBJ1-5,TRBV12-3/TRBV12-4,CASSLTGRNQPQHF
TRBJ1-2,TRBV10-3,CAVSRNEGGIYGYTF
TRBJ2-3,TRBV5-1,CASSVNSGPSTDTQYF
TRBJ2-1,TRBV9,CASSVTGNEQFF
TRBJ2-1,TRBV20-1,CSAESVLEAGGNNEQFF
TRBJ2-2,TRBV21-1,CASRQTTGTGELFF
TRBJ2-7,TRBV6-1,CAIRTPGYEQYF
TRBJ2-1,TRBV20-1,CSASLPTPFSYNEQFF
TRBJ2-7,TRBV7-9,CASSLSGPEQYF
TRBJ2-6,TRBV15,CATSTPSSGANVLTF
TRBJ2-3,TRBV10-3,CAIKGDIGVDTQYF
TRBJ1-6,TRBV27,CASSLFTRQGSSYNSPLHF
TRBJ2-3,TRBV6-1,CASHSGTGGTTDTQYF
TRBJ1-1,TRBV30,CASHGGGATEAFF
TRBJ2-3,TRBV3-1,CASSPGLRTVHEYAYF
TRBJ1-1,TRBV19,CASSPGYTEAFF
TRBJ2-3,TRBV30,CAWGGGTTTHHTTDTQYF
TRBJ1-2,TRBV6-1,CASSDIANYGYTF
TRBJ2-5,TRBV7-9,CASRQIQGAGKQETQYF
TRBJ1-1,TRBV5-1,CASIRDSFMNTEAFF
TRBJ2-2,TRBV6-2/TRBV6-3,CASRQGGTNTGELFF
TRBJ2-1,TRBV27,CASSPSGGATYNEQFF
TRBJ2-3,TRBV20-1,CSALERVTHTQYF
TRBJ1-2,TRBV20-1,CSAGLWDRLYGYTF
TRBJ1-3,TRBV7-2,CASSPWGTGNTIYF
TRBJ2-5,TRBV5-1,CASSLIAGVETQYF
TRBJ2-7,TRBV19,CASSRGGTGVYEQYF
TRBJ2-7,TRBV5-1,CASSPPAGASYEQYF
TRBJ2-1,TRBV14,CASSHYYRDSYNEQFF
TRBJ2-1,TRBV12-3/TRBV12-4,CASSSTFSGSYNEQFF
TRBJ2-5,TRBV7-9,CASSPDVLLVETQYF
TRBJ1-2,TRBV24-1,CATSDSGSLYGYTF
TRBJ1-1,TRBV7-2,CASSPISGTATEAFF
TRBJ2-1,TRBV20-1,CSARGSGSSSYNEQFF
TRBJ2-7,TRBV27,CASSSHTRVAYEQYF
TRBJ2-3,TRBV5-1,CASSYTTDTQYF
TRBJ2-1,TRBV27,CASSYRESYNEQFF
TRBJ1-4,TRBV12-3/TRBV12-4,CASSPRTRLNEKLFF
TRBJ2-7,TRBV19,CASSIDSSTYEQYF
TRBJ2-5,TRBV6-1,CASRMGTGTEETQYF
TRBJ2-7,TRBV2,CASSDFLAGAYEQYF
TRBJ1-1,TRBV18,CASSSERGGNTEAFF
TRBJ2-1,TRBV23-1,CASSLSGQGSYNEQFF
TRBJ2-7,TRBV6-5,CASSYLGEVERPSYEQYF
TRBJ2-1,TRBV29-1,CSVDPGIGDEQFF
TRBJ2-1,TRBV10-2,CASSDFHTGEQFF